Each of the 12 T cell receptor beta chains below was sequenced from the same sample in a study of OX40 agonist ivuxolimab in advanced cancers. Measured with immunoSEQ multiplex PCR; TCRdb has only the in-frame clones, and not every one. The sample carries approximately 94,000 clones, 91% recorded once. The specimen was CD4+ or CD8+ T cells sorted from blood, collected in a trial of the OX40 agonist ivuxolimab. These receptors originate from an adult with an advanced solid tumor such as melanoma, head and neck, liver or kidney cancer.

The chain couples TRBV4-3 to TRBJ2-1; D is perhaps TRBD2 (6 bases). CDR1 LGHNA and CDR2 YSLEER come from the germline V gene. This CDR3 comprises 16 residues. The V and J ends lost 2 bases and 9 bases respectively, with 20 bases between them. The CDR3 bases are TGCGCCAGCAGCCAAATCGGGAGCGCTCGGTACGGTGAGCAGTTCTTC. This translates into CASSQIGSARYGEQFF.

This clone was seen only once. V is TRBV28 and J is TRBJ2-5; a weak D match, TRBD2 (7 bases). Trimming took 6 bases from V and 4 from J, leaving 18 bases between them. The CDR3 is 15 amino acids. Looked up from germline, CDR1 is MDHEN and CDR2 is SYDVKM. DNA for the CDR3: TGTGCCAGCAGCTCTCTCCGAGGGGGGGTAGAGACCCAGTACTTC. Translation gives CASSSLRGGVETQYF.

This sequence joins TRBV7-9 and TRBJ2-1, with 7 bases fitting TRBD2. CDR3 length: 14 amino acids. Germline trimming cut 6 bases from V and 11 bases from J; bases unmatched to any gene: 13. CDR1 and CDR2 from the germline V gene are SEHNR and FQNEAQ (reference sequence). CDR3 amino acids: CASSLSGTFLKQFF. DNA for the CDR3: TGTGCCAGCAGTTTAAGCGGGACCTTCCTTAAGCAGTTCTTC.

V gene TRBV6-1 combines with J gene TRBJ2-5; 10 bases align to TRBD2. The CDR3 length is 16 residues. After removal of 4 bases from V and 0 bases from J, the junction contained 5 bases not matched to a gene. Germline CDR1 is MNHNS and CDR2 is SASEGT. CDR3 nucleotides: TGTGCCAGCAGTGCGAATAGCGGGAGGTACCAAGAGACCCAGTACTTC. This encodes CASSANSGRYQETQYF.

The gene calls are TRBV4-3 and TRBJ2-1; D perhaps matches TRBD2 (6 bases). The CDR3 runs to 13 residues. V lost 1 base, J lost 7 bases, and 8 bases lay in between. Germline assignment: CDR1 LGHNA and CDR2 YSLEER. The CDR3 is CASSQGLENEQFF. The CDR3 bases are TGCGCCAGCAGCCAAGGACTAGAGAATGAGCAGTTCTTC.

The chain is built from TRBV11-1 and TRBJ1-2; a possible D gene is TRBD1 (6 bases). This CDR3 contains 15 residues. V was clipped by 1 base and J by 8 bases, with 17 bases between them. Germline V lookup: CDR1 SGHAT, CDR2 FQDESV (reference sequence). This chain's CDR3 is CASSLDDRPGRGYTF. DNA for the CDR3: TGTGCCAGCAGCTTAGATGACAGGCCCGGGAGAGGCTACACCTTC.

The V and J genes are TRBV5-1 and TRBJ2-1; possible D gene TRBD1, 6 bases. The ends were cut back, 4 bases at V and 6 bases at J, with 8 bases in the middle. CDR1 and CDR2 (germline): SGHRS, YFSETQ. CDR3 size: 12 residues. CDR3 sequence: CASSVQGNEQFF. The CDR3, as DNA: TGCGCCAGCAGCGTACAGGGCAATGAGCAGTTCTTC.

The chain uses TRBV28 and TRBJ1-3; D not certain. V was pared by 6 bases and J by 0 bases, with 3 bases between. CDR1 is MDHEN and CDR2 is SYDVKM in the germline V gene. This CDR3 has 12 amino acids. The CDR3 is CASRISGNTIYF. CDR3 in DNA: TGTGCCAGCAGAATCTCTGGAAACACCATATATTTT.

The J gene is TRBJ2-4, the V gene TRBV7-2; D uncertain. This CDR3 contains 16 residues. Trimming cost V 5 bases and J 3 bases, with 17 bases left between them. Germline CDR1 and CDR2: SGHTA and FQGNSA. The chain's CDR3 is CASSTMGSSNKNIQYF. In nucleotides, the CDR3 is TGTGCCAGCAGCACAATGGGGTCCTCGAACAAAAACATTCAGTACTTC.

The V gene is TRBV28, the J gene TRBJ2-7; 7 positions match TRBD1. Germline assignment: CDR1 MDHEN and CDR2 SYDVKM. With 6 bases clipped from V and 0 bases from J, the junction kept 11 bases outside the gene matches. The CDR3 covers 16 residues. The CDR3 nucleotides are TGTGCCAGCAGGAGAAGTGAAGGGACAGCCTCCTACGAGCAGTACTTC. Encoded protein: CASRRSEGTASYEQYF.

The count of this clone is one. The chain is built from TRBV7-2 and TRBJ2-7; 12 bases line up with TRBD2. Germline V lookup: CDR1 SGHTA, CDR2 FQGNSA. J was trimmed by 1 base and V by 1 base; bases with no gene match: 2. The CDR3 is 16 amino acids. CDR3 sequence: CASSLVGLAGSYEQYF. DNA for the CDR3: TGTGCCAGCAGCTTAGTTGGACTAGCGGGATCCTACGAGCAGTACTTC.

The genes are TRBV28 and TRBJ1-2; 8 bases agree with TRBD1. The V gene's germline CDR1 is MDHEN and CDR2 SYDVKM. The V segment lost 4 bases and the J segment 5 bases; nucleotides outside the gene matches: 9. The CDR3 contains 15 residues. Written as DNA, the CDR3 is TGTGCCAGCAGTTCCCCGGGACAGGTCGAGTATGGCTACACCTTC. Protein product: CASSSPGQVEYGYTF.